The clone carrying this TCR beta chain was detected a few times. Its antigen remains unidentified. The sample originates from a study of blood T cells in healthy people across ages. PCR was performed a second time for about 6 to 12 cycles using a sample-barcoded 5' primer and a J-beta primer mix. Individual samples furnished no less than 3 million CDR3-containing paired-end reads apiece. TCRdb reanalysed the 5' RACE reads using MiXCR and keeps one entry per CDR3 protein. The repertoire holds 1.8 million or so distinct CDR3 sequences, with approximately 39% as singletons. The CDR3 runs to 15 residues. Per germline, CDR1 SGHTA and CDR2 FQGNSA. V lost 1 base, J lost 5 bases, and 14 bases lay in between. Study-level points and caveats: A greater number of naive CD4+ cells and higher diversity distinguished long-lived donors from aged donors. Conclusively comparing naive with antigen-experienced cells was impossible with unsorted PBMCs. TCR beta diversity correlated strongly with naive T cell percentage.

The source is a human donor in good health. The chain employs TRBV7-2 and TRBJ2-5; a possible D gene is TRBD2 (5 bases). What was sequenced was blood. The CDR3 protein is CASSLGMRAVETQYF. The CDR3 DNA is TGTGCCAGCAGCTTAGGAATGAGGGCTGTGGAGACCCAGTACTTC.